These 12 T cell receptor beta chains share one sample of origin, sequenced in a study of T cells in Graves' hyperthyroidism and ophthalmopathy. TCR beta CDR3 regions were amplified from RNA transcripts. Initially, a first-round RT-PCR of the TCR CDR3 employed the HTBI primer set. MiXCR, applied by TCRdb to the multiplex PCR reads, yields one record per CDR3 protein. This table has under 350,000 distinct CDR3 sequences, over 20% appearing once. The specimen was blood. The receptor set was obtained from a woman between 50 and 59 years old with Graves' hyperthyroidism.

This clonotype was detected only a few times. The V and J genes are TRBV2 and TRBJ2-7; no firm D call. This CDR3 region has 12 residues. V dropped 6 bases and J dropped 5 bases, with 11 bases sitting between them. The germline CDR1 and CDR2 sequences are SNHLY and FYNNEI. The DNA for the CDR3 is TGTGCCAGCAGGTCCACAATCCACGAGCAGTACTTC. Translating it yields CASRSTIHEQYF.

This clonotype showed up many times. The chain combines TRBV15 with TRBJ1-2, with D possibly matching TRBD1 (6 bases). This CDR3 region has 13 residues. V lost 1 base and J lost 4, with 7 bases in between. The germline CDR1 and CDR2 sequences are LNHNV and YYDKDF (reference sequence). CDR3 sequence (DNA): TGTGCCACCAGCAGAGGACAGGTCTATGGCTACACCTTC. Amino acids: CATSRGQVYGYTF.

CDR3 sequence reads: CSAGRRDIAKNIQYF. For the CDR3, the DNA is TGCAGTGCAGGGAGACGGGACATAGCCAAAAACATTCAGTACTTC. The V and J genes are TRBV20-1 and TRBJ2-4, with D possibly TRBD1 on 6 matching bases. Germline assignment: CDR1 DFQATT and CDR2 SNEGSKA (reference sequence). Trimming pared 6 bases from V and 0 bases from J, leaving 15 bases between. The CDR3 contains 15 residues.

The chain links TRBV20-1 to TRBJ2-4; TRBD1 matches at 9 bases. J gave up 1 base and V 3 bases, and 7 bases lay outside the gene matches. Per germline, CDR1 DFQATT and CDR2 SNEGSKA (reference sequence). The CDR3 is made up of 16 amino acids. The CDR3 coding sequence is TGCAGTGCTAGGGGAATACAGGGGGCGGCCAAAAACATTCAGTACTTC. As protein: CSARGIQGAAKNIQYF.

As for this clonotype: A much larger clone lies a single base off, so this may be a read error. As the CDR3 is not closed by the conserved phenylalanine or tryptophan, this likely results from a read error. The chain combines TRBV11-2 with TRBJ2-2; the D is unclear. The germline V and J ends were trimmed by 4 bases and 6 bases, with 15 bases remaining between them. CDR1 and CDR2 from the germline V gene are SGHAT and FQNNGV. This CDR3 contains 15 residues. The CDR3 DNA reads TGTGCCAGCAGCTCACGAGCTGGATTAGCCGGGGAGCTGTTTTCT. The encoded protein is CASSSRAGLAGELFS.

The rearrangement uses TRBV5-1 and TRBJ1-1; no clear D. V shed 5 bases and J shed 1 base, with 12 bases lying between them. CDR1 and CDR2 (germline): SGHRS, YFSETQ. The CDR3 sequence is 14 residues long. The CDR3 sequence is CASRSVLGNTEAFF. The CDR3 region has the DNA TGCGCCAGCAGATCTGTACTTGGGAACACTGAAGCTTTCTTT.

This clonotype was recorded many times. V is TRBV5-1 and J is TRBJ1-2, with TRBD1 as a possible D gene (6 bases). V lost 4 bases and J lost 6, with 13 bases in between. Germline V gives CDR1 SGHRS, CDR2 YFSETQ. The CDR3 has 13 residues. The CDR3 DNA reads as TGCGCCAGCAGCGTCAGGGGAGAGGATGGCTACACCTTC. Encoded protein: CASSVRGEDGYTF.

This clonotype was counted at least ten times. This chain joins TRBV12-3 or TRBV12-4 and TRBJ2-3; D is unresolved. There are 13 residues in the CDR3. V lost 7 bases and J lost 1, with 9 bases in between. The CDR3 region is CASTRQGTDTQYF. Here the CDR3 DNA reads TGTGCCAGCACCCGGCAGGGCACAGATACGCAGTATTTT.

This clonotype was seen many times. This chain joins TRBV2 and TRBJ2-2; 10 bases line up with TRBD2. Germline CDR1 SNHLY, CDR2 FYNNEI. This CDR3 is 14 amino acids long. Trimming at V came to 4 bases and at J to 6 bases, leaving 2 bases not matched to a gene. CDR3: CASSGTSGAGELFF. The CDR3 DNA reads TGTGCCAGCAGTGGAACTAGCGGGGCCGGGGAGCTGTTTTTT.

At least ten counts were recorded for this clonotype. J is TRBJ1-5 and V is TRBV24-1; TRBD1 is a possible D gene (5 bases). Deletions cut 10 bases from V and 0 bases from J, with 15 bases between. Germline loops: CDR1 KGHDR, CDR2 SFDVKD. This CDR3 is built from 15 residues. The CDR3 DNA is TGTGCCACATCTCGGGCAGGGAATAGCAATCAGCCCCAGCATTTT. Translation gives CATSRAGNSNQPQHF.

This clonotype was seen repeatedly, ten times or more. The chain employs TRBV11-1 and TRBJ2-1; perhaps TRBD1 as D (6 bases). Per germline, CDR1 SGHAT and CDR2 FQDESV (reference sequence). There are 14 residues in the CDR3. V lost 3 bases and J lost 3, with 9 bases in between. The CDR3 loop is CASSFTDSYNEQFF. Here the CDR3 DNA reads TGTGCCAGCAGCTTCACGGACAGCTACAATGAGCAGTTCTTC.

This clonotype has a handful of counts. The chain links TRBV20-1 to TRBJ2-3; a weak D match, TRBD2 (7 bases). Per the germline V gene, CDR1 is DFQATT and CDR2 is SNEGSKA (reference sequence). V shed 3 bases and J shed 2 bases, with 12 bases lying between them. This CDR3 comprises 14 residues. The CDR3 loop reads CSASWGGATDTQYF. The DNA of the CDR3 is TGCAGTGCTAGTTGGGGGGGGGCCACAGATACGCAGTATTTT.